This T cell receptor (beta chain) was sequenced during a study of cytomegalovirus exposure and HLA in healthy donors. Overall study context: The study's early data release held some 85 million unique TCRs from HLA-typed donors. Study results and caveats: In a later analysis, at a false discovery rate of 0.05, 17,000 or so TCR beta sequences were associated with HLA alleles. Among TCR beta chains of equal frequency, HLA-associated ones were more clonally expanded in a later analysis.

V gave up 0 bases and J gave up 4 bases, with 25 bases separating them. The CDR3 contains 21 residues. Germline V gene lookup returns CDR1 LNHNV and CDR2 YYDKDF (reference sequence). In this sample, this clone turned up once. Its target is unknown. PCR was performed using 60 Vbeta and 13 Jbeta primers. Assay: immunoSEQ multiplex PCR; the TCRdb copy retains only in-frame clones and omits some. The sample has approximately 180,000 clones; roughly 70% are singletons. This TCR was recovered from a woman in her 30s in good health and CMV-seronegative. The chain combines TRBV15 with TRBJ1-6; D ambiguous. Input material: PBMCs. CDR3 bases: TGTGCCACCAGCAGAGATCGGTTATGGGCAGGAGAGGGCCATTATAATTCACCCCTCCACTTT. This encodes CATSRDRLWAGEGHYNSPLHF.